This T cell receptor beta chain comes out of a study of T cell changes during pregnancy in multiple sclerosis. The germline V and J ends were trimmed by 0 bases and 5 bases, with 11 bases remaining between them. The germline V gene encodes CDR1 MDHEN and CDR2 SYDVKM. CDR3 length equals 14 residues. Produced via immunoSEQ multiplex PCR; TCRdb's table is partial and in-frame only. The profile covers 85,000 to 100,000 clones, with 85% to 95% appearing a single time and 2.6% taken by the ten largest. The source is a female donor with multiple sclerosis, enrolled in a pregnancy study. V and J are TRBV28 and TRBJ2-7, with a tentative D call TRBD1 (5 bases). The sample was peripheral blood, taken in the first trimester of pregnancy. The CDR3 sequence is CASSLWGQGHEQYF. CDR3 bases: TGTGCCAGCAGTTTATGGGGCCAGGGTCACGAGCAGTACTTC. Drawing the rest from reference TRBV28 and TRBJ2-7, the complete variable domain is DVKVTQSSRYLVKRTGEKVFLECVQDMDHENMFWYRQDPGLGLRLIYFSYDVKMKEKGDIPEGYSVSREKKERFSLILESASTNQTSMYLCASSLWGQGHEQYFGPGTRLTVT.